Listed here are 2 T cell receptor beta chains from one sample, sequenced in a study of blood T cell repertoires in COVID-19. Sequencing was performed with immunoSEQ multiplex PCR; in TCRdb, only in-frame clones are kept and a portion is missing. The table lists 99,000 or so clones, approximately 85% of them singletons. Sequenced material: peripheral blood. The receptors here all came from a man between 60 and 75 years old with acute or convalescent COVID-19.

The table lists this clone with a count of one. V is TRBV11-3 and J is TRBJ2-7; 8 bases are a match to TRBD2. V was clipped by 0 bases and J by 1 base; unmatched bases: 2. CDR1 is SGHNT, CDR2 YENEEA, per germline. The CDR3 loop spans 15 amino acids. DNA for the CDR3: TGTGCCAGCAGCTTAGATGGCGGGGGGTCCTACGAGCAGTACTTC. Translated, it gives CASSLDGGGSYEQYF. The full variable domain, in which reference TRBV11-3 and TRBJ2-7 provide the parts outside the CDR3, is EAGVVQSPRYKIIEKKQPVAFWCNPISGHNTLYWYLQNLGQGPELLIRYENEEAVDDSQLPKDRFSAERLKGVDSTLKIQPAELGDSAVYLCASSLDGGGSYEQYFGPGTRLTVT.

The genes are TRBV11-3 and TRBJ2-1; 9 bases line up with TRBD1. Germline values: CDR1 SGHNT, CDR2 YENEEA. The CDR3 spans 14 residues. The V gene end was trimmed by 1 base and the J gene end by 9 bases; junction bases not matched to a gene: 4. In DNA, the CDR3 is TGTGCCAGCAGCTTAGGGTACAGGGGGCCTGAGCAGTTCTTC. This codes for CASSLGYRGPEQFF. The complete variable domain, with remaining parts taken from reference TRBV11-3 and TRBJ2-1, reads EAGVVQSPRYKIIEKKQPVAFWCNPISGHNTLYWYLQNLGQGPELLIRYENEEAVDDSQLPKDRFSAERLKGVDSTLKIQPAELGDSAVYLCASSLGYRGPEQFFGPGTRLTVL.